This TCR beta chain stems from a study of blood T cells in healthy people across ages. The CDR3 spans 15 residues. Germline CDR1 reads MNHEY; CDR2 reads SMNVEV (reference sequence). V was pared by 6 bases and J by 4 bases, with 16 bases between. Collection of around 10 milliliters of peripheral blood was performed for each donor. With respect to this clonotype: Antigen specificity is unknown.

Study conclusions and caveats: More naive CD4+ cells and higher diversity marked long-lived donors relative to aged donors. While age rose, TCR beta diversity per million T cells dropped in a roughly linear way.

A sample-barcoded 5' primer and a J-beta primer mix were used in a second PCR of about 7 to 12 cycles. TCRdb independently ran MiXCR on the 5' RACE reads; one entry per CDR3 protein. The sample shows a few hundred thousand distinct CDR3 sequences, 27% of them seen only once. The material sequenced was blood. This clonotype was sampled from a woman aged 70-85 years in good health. V and J are TRBV27 and TRBJ1-5; tentatively, D is TRBD1 (5 bases). In DNA form, the CDR3 reads TGTGCCAGCAGACACTTCCGGGACGGTAATCAGCCCCAGCATTTT. Protein sequence: CASRHFRDGNQPQHF.